These 20 T cell receptor beta chains were sequenced from one sample in a study of cytomegalovirus exposure and HLA in healthy donors. Data came from immunoSEQ multiplex PCR; TCRdb stores just in-frame clones and leaves some out. The data contain 150,000 to 250,000 clones, approximately 80% of them seen just once; the ten biggest clones take up 10% to 15%. Sequenced input: PBMCs. These receptors were collected from a woman aged 25 to 39 in good health and CMV-seropositive.

J is TRBJ2-7 and V is TRBV5-4; a possible D gene is TRBD2 (5 bases). The CDR3 consists of 14 residues. Looked up from germline, CDR1 is SGHNT and CDR2 is YYREEE (reference sequence). Deletions cut 3 bases from V and 5 bases from J, with 15 bases between. The CDR3: CASSSDGESHEQYF. In DNA form, the CDR3 reads TGTGCCAGCAGCTCGGACGGGGAGAGCCACGAGCAGTACTTC.

The DNA for the CDR3 is TGCGCCAGCAGCCAGGGAACAGGGGAGGATGGCTACACCTTC. Protein sequence: CASSQGTGEDGYTF. The V call is TRBV4-1, the J call TRBJ1-2, with 7 bases lining up with TRBD1. The trim removed 3 bases at V and 6 bases at J, leaving 7 bases unmatched. CDR1 and CDR2 (germline): MGHRA, YSYEKL. The CDR3 contains 14 residues.

The chain uses TRBV2 and TRBJ2-4; 8 positions match TRBD2. The CDR3 is 17 amino acids. Germline loops: CDR1 SNHLY, CDR2 FYNNEI. V lost 2 bases, J lost 6 bases, and 12 bases stayed unmatched. CDR3 nucleotide sequence: TGTGCCAGCAGTGAATTACTTCTAGCGGGTGGGGGAAACATTCAGTACTTC. It encodes CASSELLLAGGGNIQYF.

The chain links TRBV28 to TRBJ1-4, with D tentatively TRBD1 (5 bases). The germline V gene has CDR1 MDHEN and CDR2 SYDVKM. The CDR3 is 12 amino acids. Trimming shortened V by 7 bases and J by 7 bases, and 10 bases separated the two germline ends. Written as DNA, the CDR3 is TGTGCCAGCACGACAGCAGGTGAAAAACTGTTTTTT. Protein product: CASTTAGEKLFF.

This chain links TRBV11-2 with TRBJ1-1; 7 nucleotides line up with TRBD1. The ends lost 3 bases at V and 6 bases at J; junction bases unmatched: 7. Germline loops: CDR1 SGHAT, CDR2 FQNNGV. This CDR3 comprises 14 residues. CDR3 sequence: CASSFDRAVSEAFF. The CDR3, as DNA: TGTGCCAGCAGCTTCGACAGGGCGGTTTCTGAAGCTTTCTTT.

The DNA of the CDR3 is TGTGCCAGCAGCTGGGGGGACAGGGATGACACCATATATTTT. It codes for CASSWGDRDDTIYF. V gene TRBV7-8 combines with J gene TRBJ1-3; 9 bases agree with TRBD1. Germline V lookup: CDR1 SGHVS, CDR2 FQNEAQ. The CDR3 length is 14 residues. V was clipped by 4 bases and J by 8 bases; unmatched bases: 6.

The chain links TRBV5-1 to TRBJ2-3, with 8 bases lining up with TRBD1. Germline V gene data show CDR1 as SGHRS and CDR2 as YFSETQ. The trim removed 0 bases at V and 2 bases at J, leaving 2 bases unmatched. There are 15 residues in the CDR3. In nucleotides, the CDR3 is TGCGCCAGCAGCTTGGGACAGGGGTTCACAGATACGCAGTATTTT. It specifies CASSLGQGFTDTQYF.

The V and J genes are TRBV10-2 and TRBJ2-7; 14 bases align to TRBD2. Germline CDR1 WSHSY, CDR2 SAAADI. The CDR3 length is 14 residues. V gave up 8 bases and J gave up 6 bases; unmatched junction bases: 6. CDR3: CASGTSGSFGEQYF. The CDR3 DNA sequence: TGCGCCAGCGGGACTAGCGGGAGTTTCGGCGAGCAGTACTTC.

This chain connects TRBV11-1 to TRBJ2-1, with TRBD2 matching over 10 bases. The germline V gene encodes CDR1 SGHAT and CDR2 FQDESV (reference sequence). The CDR3 has 17 residues. The ends lost 5 bases at V and 6 bases at J; junction bases unmatched: 13. CDR3 DNA: TGTGCCAGCAGCCCTAAGTCTAGCGGGAGTTTAACCAATGAGCAGTTCTTC. Amino acids: CASSPKSSGSLTNEQFF.

The chain joins TRBV7-9 to TRBJ2-7; TRBD1 agrees at 12 bases. The V segment lost 4 bases and the J segment 4 bases; nucleotides outside the gene matches: 5. Germline V gene data show CDR1 as SEHNR and CDR2 as FQNEAQ (reference sequence). The CDR3 runs to 15 residues. CDR3 protein: CASSSRDRGLYEQYF. The CDR3, as DNA: TGTGCCAGCAGCTCCCGGGACAGGGGGCTGTACGAGCAGTACTTC.

The genes are TRBV6-1 and TRBJ1-1; 12 nucleotides line up with TRBD1. Germline V gives CDR1 MNHNS, CDR2 SASEGT. Losses at the gene ends were 8 bases for V and 6 bases for J; bases not matched to a gene: 4. The CDR3 is 13 residues long. As DNA, the CDR3 is TGTGCCAGCGGGGACAGGGGGCTCTCTGAAGCTTTCTTT. It specifies CASGDRGLSEAFF.

V is TRBV6-6 and J is TRBJ2-7; D possibly corresponds to TRBD2 (5 bases). This CDR3 has 13 residues. The germline V and J ends were trimmed by 6 bases and 4 bases, with 13 bases remaining between them. Germline CDR1 reads MNHNY; CDR2 reads SVGAGI (reference sequence). The CDR3 reads CASRPSTGYEQYF. The CDR3 coding sequence is TGTGCCAGCAGACCATCGACGGGATACGAGCAGTACTTC.

The chain is built from TRBV29-1 and TRBJ2-7, with TRBD1 as a possible D gene (5 bases). Trimming shortened V by 7 bases and J by 4 bases, and 17 bases separated the two germline ends. Germline values: CDR1 SQVTM, CDR2 ANQGSEA. This CDR3 has 13 amino acids. CDR3 in DNA: TGCAGCGCTCTGACAGCGAATTTTTACGAGCAGTACTTC. It encodes CSALTANFYEQYF.

The chain joins TRBV2 to TRBJ2-3; unclear D gene. Trimming cost V 4 bases and J 0 bases, with 11 bases left between them. The germline V gene encodes CDR1 SNHLY and CDR2 FYNNEI. This CDR3 has 15 amino acids. CDR3 region: CASSVGGPSTDTQYF. DNA of the CDR3: TGTGCCAGCAGTGTTGGCGGCCCTAGCACAGATACGCAGTATTTT.

The chain recombines TRBV9 with TRBJ2-1; 8 bases line up with TRBD2. CDR3 length equals 15 residues. The V gene's germline CDR1 is SGDLS and CDR2 YYNGEE. The J segment lost 8 bases and the V segment lost 3 bases, leaving 10 bases of the junction unmatched. This CDR3 is CASSERTSRLDEQFF. The CDR3 DNA sequence: TGTGCCAGCAGCGAACGGACTAGCAGGCTCGATGAGCAGTTCTTC.

The chain employs TRBV29-1 and TRBJ2-1; 9 nucleotides line up with TRBD1. Germline loops: CDR1 SQVTM, CDR2 ANQGSEA. V was pared by 5 bases and J by 9 bases, with 8 bases of the junction left unmatched. The CDR3 runs 13 residues. The CDR3 bases are TGCAGCGTTAAGATTACAGGGGGCAGTGAGCAGTTCTTC. Protein product: CSVKITGGSEQFF.

The J gene is TRBJ1-2, the V gene TRBV19; the match to TRBD1 covers 7 bases. Trimming removed 6 bases from V and 7 bases from J; junction bases left unmatched: 11. Germline assignment: CDR1 LNHDA and CDR2 SQIVND (reference sequence). The CDR3 contains 14 residues. CDR3 bases: TGTGCCAGTAGCCGACAGGGCAACTCGGGTGGCTACACCTTC. Translation: CASSRQGNSGGYTF.

The CDR3 spells CASSLDRGYQPQHF. CDR3 DNA: TGTGCCAGCAGCTTAGACCGGGGATATCAGCCCCAGCATTTT. The chain is built from TRBV7-2 and TRBJ1-5; no clear D gene. The CDR3 length is 14 residues. The V gene's germline CDR1 is SGHTA and CDR2 FQGNSA. V lost 1 base, J lost 5 bases, and 9 bases lay in between.

The rearrangement links TRBV5-8 to TRBJ2-1, with 9 bases lining up with TRBD2. This CDR3 comprises 15 residues. J gave up 10 bases and V 6 bases, and 14 bases lay outside the gene matches. Germline V CDR1 and CDR2: SGHTS, YDEGEE. CDR3 sequence (DNA): TGTGCCAGCATCCCTGGCGGGAGGGCGTTAGGGGAGCAGTTCTTC. This encodes CASIPGGRALGEQFF.

The V call is TRBV29-1, the J call TRBJ1-2; 11 bases line up with TRBD1. The V segment lost 6 bases and the J segment 3 bases; nucleotides outside the gene matches: 6. This CDR3 has 14 amino acids. CDR1 and CDR2 from the germline V gene are SQVTM and ANQGSEA. The CDR3 DNA sequence: TGCAGCGTACACGGGGACAGGGGGGACTATGGCTACACCTTC. This gives the protein CSVHGDRGDYGYTF.